A single T cell receptor beta chain is shown here with its context. The antigen this receptor binds is unknown. One base away there is no much larger clone; base qualities are not given. The label giving this sample's time point can be read as: baseline before first vaccination. Samples from vaccinated people were obtained from the UK trials COV001 and COV002, which included a single-blind randomized controlled phase 2/3 trial of AZD1222 (ChAdOx1 nCoV-19) in healthy adults. For TCRbeta chain sequencing, PBMC samples were collected from trial participants at day 0 and at day 28 after the second dose. The CDR3 goes from the cysteine to the phenylalanine over 13 residues. CDR3 DNA is the only sequence kept; it has 39 bases, read in frame from the first base. Trimming removed 6 bases from V and 0 bases from J, leaving 8 bases between the germline ends. For CDR1 and CDR2, the germline V gene (reference sequence) lists LNHDA and SQIVND.

The CDR3 regions of human TCRbeta chains were analyzed by immunosequencing. The paper's data handling went like this. TCRs in the repertoires were compared against a reference library of SARS-CoV-2-specific TCRs that had been generated with the MIRA antigen-specificity platform. Breadth meant the fraction of unique TCRs that were SARS-CoV-2-associated, whereas depth meant the fraction of total T cells that were SARS-CoV-2-associated. Using the MIRA data, each spike-specific TCR was assigned both to the spike region to which the TCR was reactive and to a CD4 or CD8 class. Log10-transformed breadth and depth values were compared by one-way ANOVA with Sidak's multiple comparisons tests. TCRdb carries this immuneACCESS record with in-frame sequences only. Its versions omit some clonotypes, under half of them owing to an unresolved V gene in the studies checked, with the rest unexplained. That table furnishes V, J and clone size, whereas the DNA furnished D and trimming. Across this sample there are 67,000 or so clones, with around 83% seen only once. 8% to 10% of the sample goes to the ten largest clones.

The record originates from a study of T cell responses to AZD1222 COVID-19 vaccine listed by TCRdb under 2021. With respect to the entire study: AZD1222 recipients given second doses at about 4 weeks or at about 12 weeks were pooled, since spike-specific TCR depth and breadth were not found to differ between the two schedules. A total of about 230 trial participants underwent TCR sequencing, of whom nearly 210 received two doses of AZD1222 and about 25 received two doses of the MenACWY control vaccine. Enrollment into the trials was organized by age into subgroups of 18-55, 56-69 and 70-plus years, and those subgroups contained about 150, 27 and 61 TCR-sequenced participants, respectively. Overall study outcomes, separate from this receptor: The vaccine-associated CD4 TCRs covered the entire spike protein, and the dominant responses fell in regions 160-218 and 743-854. Reportedly, close to half of the unique spike-specific TCRs recognized epitopes lying outside the regions that are mutated in the B.1.351 and B.1.1.7 variants. Participants were mostly white British, with more females than males. The authors suggested clonal diversity may have been underestimated. Conclusions about previously exposed vaccinees are limited because only six or seven AZD1222 recipients were SARS-CoV-2 seropositive at baseline. After two AZD1222 doses, both the breadth and the depth of spike-specific TCRs were significantly higher than at day 0 and than in MenACWY recipients. In the small 56-69-year group, the increase in depth fell short of significance, most likely because of low power. Because no samples from the day 14 peak response were available, repertoires could be characterized only after the peak T cell response.

The chain uses TRBV19 and TRBJ1-1; no D gene can be assigned with confidence. The clonotype originates from an adult in good health. The material was peripheral blood, obtained on day 0 of AZD1222 vaccination. This receptor has the CDR3 CASSYTLNTEAFF. The sequenced DNA: TGTGCCAGTAGCTATACTTTGAACACTGAAGCTTTCTTT.